This T cell receptor beta chain is drawn from a study of OX40 agonist ivuxolimab in advanced cancers. Study-level findings and limits: Expanded peripheral T cells had an undetermined antigen specificity.

Measured with immunoSEQ multiplex PCR; TCRdb has only the in-frame clones, and not every one. Counted here are some 50,000 clones, under 90% occurring once; the ten biggest clones make up under 5.5%. This clone was picked up one time. What it binds is not known. Sequenced here: CD4+ or CD8+ T cells sorted from blood, sampled in a trial of the OX40 agonist ivuxolimab. The TCR was taken from an adult with an advanced solid tumor such as melanoma, head and neck, liver or kidney cancer.

Here the CDR3 reads CASSAEGDTDTQYF. CDR3 nucleotides: TGTGCCAGCAGCGCTGAGGGGGACACAGATACGCAGTATTTT. This chain uses TRBV6-4 with TRBJ2-3; D may be TRBD1 (6 bases). The germline CDR1 and CDR2 sequences are MRHNA and SNTAGT. The CDR3 length is 14 residues. Trimming shortened V by 6 bases and J by 2 bases, and 12 bases separated the two germline ends.